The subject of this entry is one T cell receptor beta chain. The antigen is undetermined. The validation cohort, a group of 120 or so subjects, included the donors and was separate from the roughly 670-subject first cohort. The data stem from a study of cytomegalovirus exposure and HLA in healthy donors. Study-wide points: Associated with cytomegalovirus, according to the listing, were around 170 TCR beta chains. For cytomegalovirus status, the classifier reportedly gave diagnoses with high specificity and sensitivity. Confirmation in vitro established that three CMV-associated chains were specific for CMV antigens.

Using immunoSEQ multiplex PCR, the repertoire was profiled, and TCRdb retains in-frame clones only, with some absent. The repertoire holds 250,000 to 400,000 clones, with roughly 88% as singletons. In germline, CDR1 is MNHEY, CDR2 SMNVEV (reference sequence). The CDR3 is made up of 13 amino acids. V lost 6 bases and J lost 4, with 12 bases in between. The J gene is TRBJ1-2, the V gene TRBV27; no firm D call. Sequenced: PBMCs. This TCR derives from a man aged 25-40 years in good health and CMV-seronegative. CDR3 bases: TGTGCCAGCAGGGACCCGGGATCCTATGGCTACACCTTC. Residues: CASRDPGSYGYTF.